These 20 T cell receptor beta chains were sequenced from one sample in a study of shared clonotypes between healthy human individuals. Produced via immunoSEQ multiplex PCR; TCRdb's table is partial and in-frame only. The data contain roughly 2.2 million clones, approximately 90% of them singletons. Material: naive CD4+ T cells from PBMCs. Subset described: CD45RA+ positively selected. These TCRs come from a man aged 18 to 35 in good health. Some clones in this sample may be carry-over from other donors' samples.

V and J are TRBV19 and TRBJ2-5; 12 positions match TRBD1. The CDR3 has 15 amino acids. With V trimmed by 4 bases and J by 5 bases, 5 bases remained unmatched. Per the germline V gene, CDR1 is LNHDA and CDR2 is SQIVND (reference sequence). The CDR3 DNA is TGTGCCAGTAGTACGGGGACAGGGGGCAGGGAGACCCAGTACTTC. This encodes CASSTGTGGRETQYF. Full variable domain (missing parts from reference TRBV19 and TRBJ2-5): DGGITQSPKYLFRKEGQNVTLSCEQNLNHDAMYWYRQDPGQGLRLIYYSQIVNDFQKGDIAEGYSVSREKKESFPLTVTSAQKNPTAFYLCASSTGTGGRETQYFGPGTRLLVL.

The chain employs TRBV30 and TRBJ1-3; no clear D. The CDR3 extends over 14 amino acids. Germline loops: CDR1 GTSNPN, CDR2 SVGIG (reference sequence). The V end was cut by 0 bases, the J end by 9 bases, with 15 bases between. CDR3 nucleotides: TGTGCCTGGAGTGTTCCGGGAGGAGGTGGCACCATATATTTT. Protein: CAWSVPGGGGTIYF.

In regard to this clone: The same CDR3 is also encoded by other DNA sequences in this sample. The J gene is TRBJ2-7, the V gene TRBV6-1, with D unclear. The CDR3 spans 12 residues. Trimming took off 3 bases at V and 4 bases at J, with 7 bases between the two ends. The germline CDR1 and CDR2 sequences are MNHNS and SASEGT. CDR3 DNA sequence: TGTGCCAGCAGTGAGGTCCGATACGAGCAGTACTTC. The encoded protein is CASSEVRYEQYF.

In the case of this clone: The same CDR3 is also encoded by other DNA sequences in this sample. The chain carries TRBV4-1 and TRBJ2-5; 14 bases line up with TRBD2. The germline V gene has CDR1 MGHRA and CDR2 YSYEKL. Germline trimming cut 6 bases from V and 2 bases from J; bases unmatched to any gene: 5. The CDR3 consists of 16 residues. The CDR3 reads CASSPGLAGGQETQYF. In DNA form, the CDR3 reads TGCGCCAGCAGTCCCGGACTAGCGGGAGGACAAGAGACCCAGTACTTC.

This clone is a singleton in its sample. J is TRBJ2-5 and V is TRBV4-3, with a possible D match to TRBD1 (6 bases). The CDR3 consists of 15 residues. Deletions cut 4 bases from V and 5 bases from J, with 17 bases between. Germline V lookup: CDR1 LGHNA, CDR2 YSLEER. The CDR3: CASSRVRGLGETQYF. CDR3 coding DNA: TGCGCCAGCAGCCGCGTCAGGGGCCTGGGGGAGACCCAGTACTTC.

J is TRBJ2-3 and V is TRBV4-2; TRBD2 matches at 7 bases. The CDR3 is 17 residues long. V gave up 0 bases and J gave up 6 bases; unmatched junction bases: 12. The germline CDR1 and CDR2 sequences are LGHNA and YNFKEQ. The CDR3 DNA reads TGTGCCAGCAGCCAAGAAGGCCTAGCGGTGTTAATGGATACGCAGTATTTT. Encoded protein: CASSQEGLAVLMDTQYF.

The CDR3 spells CASSLISGGANVLTF. The CDR3 coding sequence is TGTGCCAGCAGCTTAATCTCTGGCGGGGCCAACGTCCTGACTTTC. The J gene is TRBJ2-6, the V gene TRBV7-3; no clear D gene. CDR3 length: 15 residues. Trimming cost V 1 base and J 4 bases, with 8 bases left between them. Germline CDR1 and CDR2: SGHTA and FQGTGA.

The chain employs TRBV28 and TRBJ1-2; TRBD1 matches at 8 bases. CDR1 and CDR2 from the germline V gene are MDHEN and SYDVKM. V lost 8 bases and J lost 7; bases outside the gene matches: 6. The CDR3 runs to 12 residues. This CDR3 is CASHQGARGYTF. In DNA, the CDR3 is TGTGCCAGCCACCAGGGGGCGCGTGGCTACACCTTC.

This clone has only one observation. J is TRBJ2-3 and V is TRBV11-3; 7 bases line up with TRBD2. The length of the CDR3 is 14 residues. CDR1 SGHNT and CDR2 YENEEA come from the germline V gene. The trim removed 5 bases at V and 2 bases at J, leaving 4 bases unmatched. The CDR3 sequence: CASSRTRNTDTQYF. CDR3 nucleotides: TGTGCCAGCAGCCGGACTAGAAACACAGATACGCAGTATTTT.

The chain is built from TRBV28 and TRBJ1-2, with TRBD1 identical over 9 bases. The CDR3 contains 14 residues. The trim removed 3 bases at V and 5 bases at J, leaving 4 bases unmatched. Per germline, CDR1 MDHEN and CDR2 SYDVKM. The CDR3 DNA sequence: TGTGCCAGCAGTTTGTCGGACAGGGGATATGGCTACACCTTC. The encoded protein is CASSLSDRGYGYTF.

The chain recombines TRBV5-1 with TRBJ2-5; 9 bases fit TRBD1. V was pared by 3 bases and J by 0 bases, with 3 bases of the junction left unmatched. CDR3 length equals 15 residues. From germline, CDR1 is SGHRS and CDR2 YFSETQ. CDR3 loop: CASSSGTGNQETQYF. Written as DNA, the CDR3 is TGCGCCAGCAGCTCCGGGACAGGGAACCAAGAGACCCAGTACTTC.

The chain carries TRBV7-2 and TRBJ1-5; possibly TRBD1 for D (5 bases). Germline V CDR1 and CDR2: SGHTA, FQGNSA. This CDR3 is built from 14 residues. V dropped 3 bases and J dropped 6 bases, with 12 bases sitting between them. CDR3 residues: CASSLGGKGQPQHF. As DNA, the CDR3 is TGTGCCAGCAGCTTGGGGGGGAAAGGTCAGCCCCAGCATTTT.

This chain links TRBV9 with TRBJ2-1; D is ambiguous. Trimming took off 4 bases at V and 8 bases at J, with 13 bases between the two ends. The length of the CDR3 is 13 residues. Germline V lookup: CDR1 SGDLS, CDR2 YYNGEE. The CDR3 spells CASSIAPVDEQFF. CDR3 DNA sequence: TGTGCCAGCAGCATCGCCCCAGTCGATGAGCAGTTCTTC.

This chain connects TRBV7-9 to TRBJ2-3, with 7 positions matching TRBD2. From germline, CDR1 is SEHNR and CDR2 FQNEAQ (reference sequence). Trimming took 6 bases from V and 3 from J; bases not matched to a gene: 12. The CDR3 consists of 16 residues. CDR3: CASSFRTGGRTDTQYF. CDR3 DNA: TGTGCCAGCAGTTTCCGGACGGGCGGGAGAACAGATACGCAGTATTTT.

CDR3 loop: CASSQETGGMTSGRTGELFF. The CDR3 DNA sequence: TGTGCCAGCAGCCAAGAGACAGGGGGAATGACTAGCGGGAGGACCGGGGAGCTGTTTTTT. The V and J genes are TRBV4-2 and TRBJ2-2; TRBD2 agrees at 13 bases. This CDR3 is built from 20 residues. J was trimmed by 5 bases and V by 0 bases; bases with no gene match: 12. Germline assignment: CDR1 LGHNA and CDR2 YNFKEQ.

V is TRBV15 and J is TRBJ1-4; 7 bases align to TRBD1. The CDR3 consists of 16 residues. Trimming at V came to 3 bases and at J to 0 bases, leaving 4 bases not matched to a gene. Germline assignment: CDR1 LNHNV and CDR2 YYDKDF (reference sequence). The CDR3 spells CATSSPDRATNEKLFF. CDR3 nucleotides: TGTGCCACCAGCAGCCCAGACAGGGCAACTAATGAAAAACTGTTTTTT.

The sample holds one count of this clone. This chain links TRBV6-5 with TRBJ1-3, with TRBD1 identical over 8 bases. Trimming removed 6 bases from V and 3 bases from J; junction bases left unmatched: 7. The CDR3 sequence is 15 residues long. Germline V gene sequence: CDR1 MNHEY, CDR2 SVGAGI. CDR3 amino acids: CASRLQGASGNTIYF. CDR3 coding DNA: TGTGCCAGCAGACTCCAGGGGGCCAGTGGAAACACCATATATTTT.

This sequence joins TRBV5-4 and TRBJ1-3; a weak D match, TRBD1 (6 bases). Germline CDR1 and CDR2: SGHNT and YYREEE (reference sequence). This CDR3 is 18 amino acids long. The germline V and J ends were trimmed by 4 bases and 0 bases, with 20 bases remaining between them. The CDR3, as DNA: TGTGCCAGCAGCCACCCAGCGACGGGGGCCAACTCTGGAAACACCATATATTTT. Translation gives CASSHPATGANSGNTIYF.

The V and J genes are TRBV5-1 and TRBJ2-5, with D unclear. TRBJ2-7 matches the DNA end more closely, so the J call is doubtful. Germline CDR1 SGHRS, CDR2 YFSETQ. The CDR3 runs 14 residues. Written as DNA, the CDR3 is TGCGCCAGCAGCTTGGTAGCAAGCTCCTACGAGCAGTACTTC. Its protein is CASSLVASSYEQYF.

In regard to this clone: This specimen includes other DNA sequences encoding the same CDR3. This chain links TRBV6-5 with TRBJ2-7, with 8 bases fitting TRBD2. This CDR3 is built from 13 residues. Germline V gene lookup returns CDR1 MNHEY and CDR2 SVGAGI. The ends lost 6 bases at V and 2 bases at J; junction bases unmatched: 3. The DNA for the CDR3 is TGTGCCAGCAGCCGAGCGGGGGCCTACGAGCAGTACTTC. This translates into CASSRAGAYEQYF.